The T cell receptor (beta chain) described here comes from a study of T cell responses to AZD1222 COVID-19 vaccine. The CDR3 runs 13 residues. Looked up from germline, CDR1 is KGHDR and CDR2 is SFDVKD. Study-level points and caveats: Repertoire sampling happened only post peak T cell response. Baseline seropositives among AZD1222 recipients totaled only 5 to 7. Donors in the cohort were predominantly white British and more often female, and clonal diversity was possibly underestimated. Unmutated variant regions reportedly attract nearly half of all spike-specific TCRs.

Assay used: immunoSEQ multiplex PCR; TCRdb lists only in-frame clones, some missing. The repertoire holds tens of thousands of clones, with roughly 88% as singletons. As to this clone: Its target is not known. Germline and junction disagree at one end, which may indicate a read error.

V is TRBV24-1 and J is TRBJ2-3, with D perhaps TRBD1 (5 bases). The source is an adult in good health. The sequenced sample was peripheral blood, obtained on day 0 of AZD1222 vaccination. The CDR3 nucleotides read TGTGCCACCCTCGACAGTGGGGCGGATAGGCAGTATTTT. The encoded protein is CATLDSGADRQYF.